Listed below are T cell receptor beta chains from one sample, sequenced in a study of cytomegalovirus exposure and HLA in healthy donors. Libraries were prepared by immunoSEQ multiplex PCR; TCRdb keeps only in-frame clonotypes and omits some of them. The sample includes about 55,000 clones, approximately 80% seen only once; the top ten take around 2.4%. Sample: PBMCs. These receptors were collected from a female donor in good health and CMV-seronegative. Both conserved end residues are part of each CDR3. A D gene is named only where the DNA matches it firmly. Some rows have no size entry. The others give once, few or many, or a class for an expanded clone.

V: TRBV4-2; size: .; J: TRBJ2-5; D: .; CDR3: CASSQASNRGQETQYF; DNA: TGTGCCAGCAGCCAAGCGAGCAATAGGGGGCAAGAGACCCAGTACTTC
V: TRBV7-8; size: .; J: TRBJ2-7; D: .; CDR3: CASSWQTGPYEQYF; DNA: TGTGCCAGCAGCTGGCAGACAGGACCCTACGAGCAGTACTTC
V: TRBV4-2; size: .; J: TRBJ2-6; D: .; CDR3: CASSQRTLGANVLTF; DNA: TGTGCCAGCAGCCAACGGACACTCGGGGCCAACGTCCTGACTTTC
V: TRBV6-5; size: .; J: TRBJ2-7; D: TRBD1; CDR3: CASSYKDRAYEQYF; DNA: TGTGCCAGCAGTTACAAAGACAGGGCATACGAGCAGTACTTC
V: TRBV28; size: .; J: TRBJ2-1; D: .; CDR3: CASSVRRTRRDEQFF; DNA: TGTGCCAGCAGTGTCCGCCGCACCCGGAGGGATGAGCAGTTCTTC
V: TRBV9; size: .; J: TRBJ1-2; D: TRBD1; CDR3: CASSRTGASPNYGYTF; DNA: TGTGCCAGCAGCCGGACAGGGGCTTCCCCTAACTATGGCTACACCTTC
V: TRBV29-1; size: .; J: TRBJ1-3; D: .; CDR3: CSVEKQTGVRSGNTIYF; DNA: TGCAGCGTTGAAAAACAAACGGGGGTCCGCTCTGGAAACACCATATATTTT
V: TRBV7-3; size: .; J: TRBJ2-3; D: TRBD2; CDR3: CASSPTASGALDTQYF; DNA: TGTGCCAGCAGTCCAACGGCTAGCGGGGCCTTAGATACGCAGTATTTT
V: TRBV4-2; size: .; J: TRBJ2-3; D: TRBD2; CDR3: CASSGGGAGDTQYF; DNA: TGTGCCAGCAGTGGCGGGGGGGCTGGAGATACGCAGTATTTT
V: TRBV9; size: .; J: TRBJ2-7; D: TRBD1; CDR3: CASSAGTGVAYEQYF; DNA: TGTGCCAGCAGCGCCGGGACAGGGGTCGCCTACGAGCAGTACTTC
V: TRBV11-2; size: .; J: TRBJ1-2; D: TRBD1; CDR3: CASSLDRTGVYGYTF; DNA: TGTGCCAGCAGCTTAGATCGAACAGGGGTCTATGGCTACACCTTC
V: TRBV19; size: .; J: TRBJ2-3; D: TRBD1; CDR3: CATQGVRTDTQYF; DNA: TGTGCCACCCAGGGGGTCCGCACAGATACGCAGTATTTT
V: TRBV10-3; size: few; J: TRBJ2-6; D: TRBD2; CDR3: CAISESTSGSSSGANVLTF; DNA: TGTGCCATCAGTGAGTCGACTAGCGGGTCTAGCTCTGGGGCCAACGTCCTGACTTTC
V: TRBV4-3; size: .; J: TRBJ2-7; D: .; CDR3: CASSQSHFSYEQYF; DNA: TGCGCCAGCAGCCAGTCGCACTTCTCCTACGAGCAGTACTTC
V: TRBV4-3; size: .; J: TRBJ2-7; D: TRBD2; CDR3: CASSQEAPGLAGAYEQYF; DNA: TGCGCCAGCAGCCAAGAAGCCCCAGGACTAGCGGGAGCCTACGAGCAGTACTTC
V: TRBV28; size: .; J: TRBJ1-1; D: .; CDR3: CASSQNLEAFF; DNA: TGTGCCAGCAGTCAGAATCTTGAAGCTTTCTTT
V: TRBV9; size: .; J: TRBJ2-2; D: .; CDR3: CASSVGVTDSPGELFF; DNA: TGTGCCAGCAGCGTAGGAGTGACAGACTCCCCCGGGGAGCTGTTTTTT
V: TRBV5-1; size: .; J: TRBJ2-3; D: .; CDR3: CASSQAGLVDTQYF; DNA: TGCGCCAGCAGCCAGGCAGGTTTGGTAGATACGCAGTATTTT
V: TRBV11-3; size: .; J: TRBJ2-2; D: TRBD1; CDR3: CASSRDRANTGELFF; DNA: TGTGCCAGCAGCCGGGACAGAGCGAACACCGGGGAGCTGTTTTTT
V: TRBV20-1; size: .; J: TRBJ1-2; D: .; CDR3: CSAKSPGGYTF; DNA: TGCAGTGCTAAATCGCCAGGTGGCTACACCTTC
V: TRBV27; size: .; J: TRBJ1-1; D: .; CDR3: CASSPLGRVRGTEAFF; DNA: TGTGCCAGCAGTCCCCTCGGGAGGGTAAGGGGAACTGAAGCTTTCTTT
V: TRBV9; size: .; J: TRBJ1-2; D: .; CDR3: CASSVEGRVGYGYTF; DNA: TGTGCCAGCAGCGTAGAAGGCAGGGTAGGCTATGGCTACACCTTC
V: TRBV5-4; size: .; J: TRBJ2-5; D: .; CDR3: CASSAGLSSDETQYF; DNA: TGTGCCAGCAGCGCCGGACTCTCCTCCGATGAGACCCAGTACTTC
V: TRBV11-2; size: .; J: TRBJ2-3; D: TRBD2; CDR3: CASSFSGSQGDTQYF; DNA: TGTGCCAGCAGCTTTAGCGGGAGTCAGGGAGATACGCAGTATTTT
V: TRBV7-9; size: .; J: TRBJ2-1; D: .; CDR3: CASSRLPGGYEQFF; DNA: TGTGCCAGCAGTAGACTACCTGGAGGTTATGAGCAGTTCTTC
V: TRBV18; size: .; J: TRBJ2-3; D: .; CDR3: CASSARQASTDTQYF; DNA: TGTGCCAGCTCAGCTAGACAGGCCAGCACAGATACGCAGTATTTT
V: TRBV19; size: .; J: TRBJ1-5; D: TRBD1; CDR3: CASSIDDRGRSQPQHF; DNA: TGTGCCAGTAGTATAGATGACAGGGGACGGAGTCAGCCCCAGCATTTT
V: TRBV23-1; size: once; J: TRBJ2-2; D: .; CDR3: CASSQSQAAATGELFF; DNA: TGCGCCAGCAGTCAATCTCAAGCCGCCGCCACCGGGGAGCTGTTTTTT
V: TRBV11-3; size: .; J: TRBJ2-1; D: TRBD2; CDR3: CASSLQLAGAEQFF; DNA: TGTGCCAGCAGCTTACAACTAGCGGGAGCTGAGCAGTTCTTC
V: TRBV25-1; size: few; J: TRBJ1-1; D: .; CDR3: CASSDSSRENTEAFF; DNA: TGTGCCAGCAGTGACTCGAGCAGGGAGAACACTGAAGCTTTCTTT
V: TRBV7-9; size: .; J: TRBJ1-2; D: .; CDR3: CASSLGPGVYYGYTF; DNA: TGTGCCAGCAGCTTAGGGCCAGGGGTCTACTATGGCTACACCTTC
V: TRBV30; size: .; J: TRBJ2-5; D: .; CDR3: CAWSQDGPKRETQYF; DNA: TGTGCCTGGAGTCAGGATGGGCCCAAAAGGGAGACCCAGTACTTC
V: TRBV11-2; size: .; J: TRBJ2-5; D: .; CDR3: CASSSGTQETQYF; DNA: TGTGCCAGCAGCTCCGGGACACAAGAGACCCAGTACTTC
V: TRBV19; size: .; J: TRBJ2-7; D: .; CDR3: CASSTRQAVDEQYF; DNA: TGTGCCAGTAGTACTCGACAGGCCGTGGACGAGCAGTACTTC
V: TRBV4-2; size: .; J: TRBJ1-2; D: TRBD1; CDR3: CASSQLSGQGSAGYTF; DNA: TGTGCCAGCAGCCAACTCTCAGGACAGGGATCGGCCGGCTACACCTTC
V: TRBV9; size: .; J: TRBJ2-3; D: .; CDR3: CASSVGSLSTDTQYF; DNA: TGTGCCAGCAGCGTAGGTAGTCTGAGCACAGATACGCAGTATTTT
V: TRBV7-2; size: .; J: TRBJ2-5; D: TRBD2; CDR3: CASSLRVTSGGAGQETQYF; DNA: TGTGCCAGCAGCTTACGGGTGACTAGCGGGGGGGCCGGGCAAGAGACCCAGTACTTC
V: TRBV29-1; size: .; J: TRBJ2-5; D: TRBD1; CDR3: CSVEGTGGGQETQYF; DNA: TGCAGCGTTGAAGGGACAGGGGGCGGTCAAGAGACCCAGTACTTC
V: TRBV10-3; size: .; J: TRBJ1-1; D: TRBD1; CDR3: CAIRDRVGVHTEAFF; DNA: TGTGCCATCAGGGACAGGGTGGGCGTGCACACTGAAGCTTTCTTT